Listed below are T cell receptor beta chains from one sample, sequenced in a study of long-term antiretroviral therapy in people with HIV. TCRdb's table, derived via immunoSEQ multiplex PCR, lists solely in-frame clones and lacks some. Of 20,000 to 30,000 clones listed, around 83% are singletons. The sequenced sample was unsorted PBMCs, obtained 0.7 years before starting antiretroviral therapy. The receptors here all came from a young man with HIV. CDR3s include the opening cysteine and the closing phenylalanine or tryptophan. D genes are given only for firm matches. Part of the rows lack a size; the others show once, few, many or a class for expanded clones.

>.|TRBV28|TRBJ2-3|.
CASSISAGAADTQYF
TGTGCCAGCAGTATTTCGGCAGGGGCCGCAGATACGCAGTATTTT
>.|TRBV7-3|TRBJ2-2|.
CASSQTATGELFF
TGTGCCAGCAGCCAAACCGCCACCGGGGAGCTGTTTTTT
>.|TRBV18|TRBJ2-3|.
CASSLLGPPQTDTQYF
TGTGCCAGCTCACTCCTGGGGCCTCCACAGACAGATACGCAGTATTTT
>.|TRBV19|TRBJ2-2|few
CASSIFGPNTGELFF
TGTGCCAGTAGTATCTTTGGGCCCAACACCGGGGAGCTGTTTTTT
>TRBD1|TRBV19|TRBJ1-5|.
CASSRKQGASNQPQHF
TGTGCCAGTAGTAGAAAACAGGGGGCGAGCAATCAGCCCCAGCATTTT
>TRBD1|TRBV19|TRBJ1-1|.
CASSKTGFEAFF
TGTGCCAGTAGTAAGACAGGGTTTGAAGCTTTCTTT
>.|TRBV19|TRBJ1-1|.
CASSIAGRVNTEAFF
TGTGCCAGTAGTATAGCGGGCAGGGTGAACACTGAAGCTTTCTTT
>.|TRBV7-9|TRBJ2-5|.
CASSPGGPFQETQYF
TGTGCCAGCAGCCCCGGGGGCCCGTTCCAAGAGACCCAGTACTTC
>TRBD1|TRBV28|TRBJ1-5|few
CASSPADRGLPQPQHF
TGTGCCAGCAGTCCCGCGGACAGGGGCCTACCTCAGCCCCAGCATTTT
>.|TRBV28|TRBJ2-2|.
CASRSLQKVHTGELFF
TGTGCCAGCAGATCTTTACAAAAGGTCCACACCGGGGAGCTGTTTTTT
>.|TRBV28|TRBJ1-1|once
CASSFGPSTEAFF
TGTGCCAGCAGTTTTGGGCCCAGCACTGAAGCTTTCTTT
>TRBD1|TRBV10-3|TRBJ2-7|.
CAISELNQDRASYEQYF
TGTGCCATCAGTGAGCTAAATCAGGACAGGGCTTCCTACGAGCAGTACTTC
>TRBD1|TRBV7-9|TRBJ1-3|.
CASSPGGLTGNTIYF
TGTGCCAGCAGTCCAGGGGGCTTGACTGGAAACACCATATATTTT
>.|TRBV19|TRBJ1-5|.
CASNSLNSNQPQHF
TGTGCCAGTAACTCTTTGAATAGCAATCAGCCCCAGCATTTT
>.|TRBV5-6|TRBJ1-5|.
CASSFGPLGQPQHF
TGTGCCAGCAGCTTCGGACCGCTGGGCCAGCCCCAGCATTTT
>TRBD2|TRBV10-2|TRBJ2-7|.
CASSARGLAGGNYEQYF
TGCGCCAGCAGCGCCCGCGGACTAGCGGGGGGGAATTACGAGCAGTACTTC
>.|TRBV4-2|TRBJ2-3|.
CASSQGTRQGLLTDTQYF
TGTGCCAGCAGCCAAGGGACCCGCCAGGGGCTCCTCACAGATACGCAGTATTTT
>.|TRBV15|TRBJ2-7|.
CATSRVGDEQYF
TGTGCCACCAGCAGAGTGGGGGACGAGCAGTACTTC
>TRBD2|TRBV7-6|TRBJ2-2|.
CASSASGGLFANTGELFF
TGTGCCAGCAGCGCTAGCGGGGGCCTGTTCGCGAACACCGGGGAGCTGTTTTTT
>.|TRBV4-1|TRBJ2-1|once
CASSPSVLRGPSYNEQFF
TGCGCCAGCAGCCCCTCTGTCCTGCGGGGACCCTCCTACAATGAGCAGTTCTTC
>TRBD2|TRBV7-6|TRBJ2-2|few
CASSRRGSGGYTGELFF
TGTGCCAGCAGCCGACGCGGTAGCGGGGGATACACCGGGGAGCTGTTTTTT
>.|TRBV6-1|TRBJ1-5|.
CASRRGGNQPQHF
TGTGCCAGCAGGCGGGGGGGTAATCAGCCCCAGCATTTT
>.|TRBV7-2|TRBJ1-3|.
CASSSNWTPGGNTIYF
TGTGCCAGCAGCTCCAACTGGACCCCCGGAGGAAACACCATATATTTT
>.|TRBV5-4|TRBJ2-2|once
CASSPARSNTGELFF
TGTGCCAGCAGCCCAGCCCGATCGAACACCGGGGAGCTGTTTTTT
>.|TRBV5-5|TRBJ2-7|.
CASSLEQGFYEQYF
TGTGCCAGCAGCTTGGAACAGGGCTTCTACGAGCAGTACTTC
>.|TRBV11-1|TRBJ2-1|.
CASSLPHDSPEFF
TGTGCCAGCAGCTTACCCCACGACTCACCGGAGTTCTTC
>.|TRBV10-3|TRBJ1-1|.
CAVSGTGQGYTEAFF
TGTGCCGTATCAGGAACAGGGCAAGGGTACACTGAAGCTTTCTTT
>.|TRBV27|TRBJ1-1|.
CASSAGHLNTEAFF
TGTGCCAGCAGCGCGGGACACCTGAACACTGAAGCTTTCTTT
>TRBD2|TRBV27|TRBJ2-7|.
CASRTGGAPYEQYF
TGTGCCAGCAGGACGGGAGGGGCACCCTACGAGCAGTACTTC
>TRBD1|TRBV7-9|TRBJ2-7|.
CASSLLTGSEQYF
TGTGCCAGCAGCCTGCTGACAGGGAGTGAGCAGTACTTC
>TRBD1|TRBV7-8|TRBJ1-3|.
CASSGGTGGSGNTIYF
TGTGCCAGCAGCGGAGGGACAGGGGGCTCTGGAAACACCATATATTTT
>.|TRBV7-9|TRBJ1-1|once
CASSSLRTVDGNTEAFF
TGTGCCAGCAGCTCTTTAAGGACAGTTGACGGGAACACTGAAGCTTTCTTT
>TRBD1|TRBV5-1|TRBJ2-5|.
CASSLQGAKQETQYF
TGCGCCAGCAGCTTGCAGGGGGCGAAACAAGAGACCCAGTACTTC
>.|TRBV29-1|TRBJ2-3|.
CSAVAATDTQYF
TGCAGCGCCGTAGCGGCCACAGATACGCAGTATTTT
>.|TRBV6-5|TRBJ1-1|.
CASSPYYNTEAFF
TGTGCCAGCAGCCCGTACTATAACACTGAAGCTTTCTTT
>.|TRBV6-1|TRBJ1-6|.
CASSRGDSPLHF
TGTGCCAGCAGTCGAGGGGATTCACCCCTCCACTTT
>TRBD1|TRBV6-5|TRBJ1-1|.
CASSRTGQGAEAFF
TGTGCCAGCAGTCGGACAGGGCAAGGGGCTGAAGCTTTCTTT
>.|TRBV19|TRBJ1-2|.
CASSTARTGGDYGYTF
TGTGCCAGTAGCACGGCCCGTACGGGGGGAGACTATGGCTACACCTTC
>.|TRBV4-1|TRBJ1-6|.
CASSPSESSYNSPLHF
TGCGCCAGCAGCCCCAGTGAGAGCTCCTATAATTCACCCCTCCACTTT
>TRBD2|TRBV5-3|TRBJ2-3|.
CARSFFLAGATDTQYF
TGTGCCAGAAGCTTCTTTTTAGCGGGAGCAACAGATACGCAGTATTTT
>TRBD1|TRBV5-1|TRBJ2-7|.
CASSRDRVRGYEQYF
TGCGCCAGCAGCAGGGACAGGGTGAGGGGCTACGAGCAGTACTTC
>TRBD2|TRBV9|TRBJ2-7|.
CASSPGGSGGYEQYF
TGTGCCAGCAGCCCTGGGGGTAGCGGGGGTTACGAGCAGTACTTC
>.|TRBV14|TRBJ1-4|.
CASSHGYKLFF
TGTGCCAGCAGCCATGGCTACAAACTGTTTTTT
>.|TRBV30|TRBJ1-6|.
CAWSVPRTANSPLHF
TGTGCCTGGAGTGTACCAAGGACAGCAAATTCACCCCTCCACTTT
>.|TRBV4-1|TRBJ2-1|.
CASSQDRAGNEQFF
TGCGCCAGCAGCCAAGACAGAGCTGGCAATGAGCAGTTCTTC
>TRBD1|TRBV5-1|TRBJ2-7|.
CASSPWDSYYEQYF
TGCGCCAGCAGCCCGTGGGACAGCTACTACGAGCAGTACTTC
>TRBD1|TRBV2|TRBJ2-1|.
CASQTGTDYNEQFF
TGTGCCTCTCAGACCGGGACAGATTACAATGAGCAGTTCTTC
>.|TRBV19|TRBJ1-5|once
CAWGGGRGQPQHF
TGTGCCTGGGGGGGAGGAAGAGGTCAGCCCCAGCATTTT
>TRBD2|TRBV6-5|TRBJ2-5|.
CASSTSARETQYF
TGTGCCAGCAGCACTAGCGCCAGGGAGACCCAGTACTTC
>.|TRBV19|TRBJ1-5|.
CASSKMRTALNQPQHF
TGTGCCAGTAGTAAAATGCGGACGGCACTCAATCAGCCCCAGCATTTT